The clone carrying this T cell receptor (beta chain) was picked up a small number of times. Its antigen remains unknown. Amplification of TCR beta used genomic DNA extracted from peripheral blood. Germline V gene data show CDR1 as DFQATT and CDR2 as SNEGSKA (reference sequence). The V and J ends lost 2 bases and 5 bases respectively, with 13 bases between them. The CDR3 covers 14 residues. A mixed TRB-A/B primer pool amplified rearranged TRB by multiplex touch-down PCR. MiXCR, applied by TCRdb to the multiplex PCR reads, yields one record per CDR3 protein. The repertoire consists of more than 1,500 distinct CDR3 sequences, with roughly 25% occurring once and the leading ten covering approximately 43%. The data derive from a study of T cell repertoires in aging, cancer and after chemotherapy. Study context: Six age groups, ranging from 30 or younger to 70 or older, included the donors. Findings and limits, study-wide: Across the chemotherapy interval, each cancer cohort showed higher median generation probability, suggesting thymic rebound. In cancer patients, declining TCR diversity with age involved lost richness and lost evenness. The repertoire data cannot show anything about immunological memory following chemotherapy.

The chain combines TRBV20-1 with TRBJ1-5, with D possibly TRBD1 on 6 matching bases. Sequencing was done on a sample of blood. The TCR sequence derives from a human donor with a solid tumor. The CDR3 nucleotides are TGCAGTGCTAGACCGGGGTCAGGGGATCAGCCCCAGCATTTT. It codes for CSARPGSGDQPQHF.